These 24 T cell receptor beta chains were sequenced from one sample in a study of blood T cells in healthy people across ages. Combining a sample-barcoded 5' primer with a J-beta primer mix, a second PCR ran for roughly 7 to 11 cycles. TCRdb reprocessed the 5' RACE reads via MiXCR and lists one record per CDR3 protein. Among about 900,000 distinct CDR3 sequences listed, under 50% were seen once. Sequencing was carried out using blood. All receptors derive from a man aged 25 to 40 in good health.

This clonotype has more than one count but fewer than ten. The CDR3 here is CASRTGGVYEQYF. The CDR3 DNA follows: TGTGCCAGCAGGACAGGGGGAGTTTACGAGCAGTACTTC. The chain carries TRBV27 and TRBJ2-7; TRBD1 agrees at 9 bases. The CDR3 contains 13 residues. The V gene's germline CDR1 is MNHEY and CDR2 SMNVEV (reference sequence). With 6 bases clipped from V and 4 bases from J, the junction kept 4 bases outside the gene matches.

Turning to this clonotype: The junction departs from germline at one end; a sequencing error may be responsible. The rearrangement joins TRBV10-3 to TRBJ2-5, with TRBD1 matching 10 bases. The CDR3 sequence is 16 residues long. In germline, CDR1 is ENHRY, CDR2 SYGVKD. The CDR3, as DNA: TGTGCCATCAGTGAGGACAGGGGGCGAGGGAAAGAGGCCCAGTACTTC. Translation gives CAISEDRGRGKEAQYF.

This clonotype came up a few times. J is TRBJ1-2 and V is TRBV27; 7 bases fit TRBD1. The germline V gene has CDR1 MNHEY and CDR2 SMNVEV (reference sequence). This CDR3 comprises 15 residues. Trimming removed 2 bases from V and 8 bases from J; junction bases left unmatched: 11. The CDR3, as DNA: TGTGCCAGCAGTTTACTAGGGGGCGGGAGTTACGGCTACACCTTC. As protein: CASSLLGGGSYGYTF.

This clonotype was observed many times. This rearrangement joins TRBV20-1 to TRBJ2-5; 13 positions agree with TRBD2. The CDR3 sequence is 17 residues long. The V gene end was trimmed by 4 bases and the J gene end by 2 bases; junction bases not matched to a gene: 10. Germline CDR1 DFQATT, CDR2 SNEGSKA (reference sequence). CDR3 protein: CSAKGSLAGGLQETQYF. CDR3 bases: TGCAGTGCTAAGGGGTCACTAGCGGGGGGGCTTCAAGAGACCCAGTACTTC.

This chain joins TRBV28 and TRBJ2-4; TRBD1 matches at 9 bases. The CDR3 consists of 14 residues. Germline CDR1 is MDHEN and CDR2 is SYDVKM. V shed 3 bases and J 5 bases; nucleotides not matched to a gene: 2. The CDR3 nucleotides read TGTGCCAGCAGTTTTCGGACAGGGGAAAACATTCAGTACTTC. Its translation: CASSFRTGENIQYF.

This clonotype was seen repeatedly, ten times or more. The CDR3 DNA reads TGCAGTGCCCTAGCCCGCGGGGCCCCACGGGGTACGCAGTATTTT. The encoded protein is CSALARGAPRGTQYF. The rearrangement uses TRBV20-1 and TRBJ2-3; possible D gene TRBD2, 6 bases. From germline, CDR1 is DFQATT and CDR2 SNEGSKA (reference sequence). Trimming took off 6 bases at V and 8 bases at J, with 24 bases between the two ends. This CDR3 spans 15 amino acids.

V usage is TRBV20-1 and J usage is TRBJ2-7, with 11 nucleotides matching TRBD2. Germline-derived CDR1 and CDR2 are DFQATT and SNEGSKA (reference sequence). V lost 3 bases to trimming and J lost 0 bases; unmatched junction nucleotides: 7. The CDR3 is made up of 16 amino acids. CDR3 loop: CSARWLAGGSSYEQYF. The CDR3 nucleotides read TGCAGTGCTAGGTGGCTAGCGGGGGGCTCCTCCTACGAGCAGTACTTC.

This clonotype was observed a handful of times. The chain links TRBV3-1 to TRBJ2-1, with 11 bases identical to TRBD2. Trimming at V came to 2 bases and at J to 9 bases, leaving 12 bases not matched to a gene. The germline CDR1 and CDR2 sequences are LGHDT and YNNKEL (reference sequence). The CDR3 is 17 residues long. The CDR3 sequence: CASSQNAGLAGTVEQFF. The DNA for the CDR3 is TGTGCCAGCAGCCAAAACGCAGGACTAGCGGGTACGGTTGAGCAGTTCTTC.

The V and J genes are TRBV24-1 and TRBJ2-3, with D maybe TRBD2 (6 bases). This CDR3 is 12 amino acids long. The germline gives CDR1 KGHDR, CDR2 SFDVKD. The V end lost 5 bases, the J end lost 6 bases, and 8 bases lay between the germline ends. The CDR3 DNA reads as TGTGCCACCAGTGTCCGGGGGGATACGCAGTATTTT. Translation gives CATSVRGDTQYF.

This clonotype was counted many times. The chain combines TRBV10-3 with TRBJ2-7; 7 bases are shared with TRBD1. CDR1 and CDR2 from the germline V gene are ENHRY and SYGVKD. There are 12 residues in the CDR3. With 10 bases clipped from V and 1 base from J, the junction kept 4 bases outside the gene matches. The CDR3 region is CATRQGSYEQYF. The CDR3 DNA reads TGTGCCACCCGACAGGGATCCTACGAGCAGTACTTC.

The J gene is TRBJ2-4, the V gene TRBV20-1; 11 bases agree with TRBD2. Matching the DNA end better, TRBJ2-7 makes the J call doubtful. The CDR3 extends over 15 amino acids. Germline V gene lookup returns CDR1 DFQATT and CDR2 SNEGSKA (reference sequence). This CDR3 is CSARDPGTSGYEQYF. The CDR3 DNA follows: TGCAGTGCTAGAGATCCGGGGACTAGCGGATACGAGCAGTACTTC.

This chain joins TRBV20-1 and TRBJ1-6; D may be TRBD1 (6 bases). The V and J ends lost 5 bases and 10 bases respectively, with 18 bases between them. From germline, CDR1 is DFQATT and CDR2 SNEGSKA (reference sequence). The CDR3 has 14 residues. The CDR3, as DNA: TGCAGTGCTCTGCGGGGGGCACCAGGGTCACCCCTCCACTTT. Translating gives CSALRGAPGSPLHF.

V is TRBV30 and J is TRBJ1-4, with TRBD1 as a possible D gene (5 bases). This CDR3 region has 13 residues. The germline V gene encodes CDR1 GTSNPN and CDR2 SVGIG (reference sequence). V was trimmed by 3 bases and J by 6 bases, leaving 11 bases between them. In DNA form, the CDR3 reads TGTGCCTGGAGCCTCCAGGGTGATGAAAAACTGTTTTTT. Translating gives CAWSLQGDEKLFF.

In its sample, this clonotype was seen a few times. The V gene is TRBV12-3 or TRBV12-4, the J gene TRBJ1-2; D perhaps matches TRBD1 (6 bases). Trimming pared 5 bases from V and 3 bases from J, leaving 13 bases between. This CDR3 is built from 14 residues. The CDR3 loop reads CASSPVGQHYGYTF. The CDR3 coding sequence is TGTGCCAGCAGTCCAGTAGGACAGCACTATGGCTACACCTTC.

Only one count was recorded for this clonotype. The chain uses TRBV19 and TRBJ2-1, with D tentatively TRBD1 (5 bases). The CDR3 runs 13 residues. Germline CDR1 LNHDA, CDR2 SQIVND (reference sequence). V was clipped by 0 bases and J by 9 bases, with 9 bases between them. The CDR3 region is CASSIDQGGEQFF. CDR3 nucleotides: TGTGCCAGTAGTATAGATCAGGGCGGTGAGCAGTTCTTC.

The sample holds a few counts of this clonotype. The V call is TRBV6-2 or TRBV6-3, the J call TRBJ2-5, with D perhaps matching TRBD1 (6 bases). Looked up from germline, CDR1 is MNHEY and CDR2 is SVGEGT. V lost 7 bases, J lost 4 bases, and 10 bases lay in between. The CDR3 has 12 residues. CDR3 in DNA: TGTGCCAGCAAGGGGGTAGGAGAGACCCAGTACTTC. Amino acid sequence: CASKGVGETQYF.

The rearrangement joins TRBV3-1 to TRBJ1-2; D is unclear. The CDR3 is made up of 11 amino acids. The germline gives CDR1 LGHDT, CDR2 YNNKEL (reference sequence). The V and J ends lost 1 base and 6 bases respectively, with 3 bases between them. The CDR3 DNA is TGTGCCAGCAGCCAAGCTAATGGCTACACCTTC. Protein: CASSQANGYTF.

This clonotype was found many times. The chain joins TRBV12-3 or TRBV12-4 to TRBJ2-5; possible D gene TRBD2, 5 bases. The CDR3 runs to 13 residues. Deletions cut 2 bases from V and 3 bases from J, with 7 bases between. The CDR3 DNA reads TGTGCCAGCAGTTTATCAGCGGAAGAGACCCAGTACTTC. It yields the protein CASSLSAEETQYF.

This clonotype has more than one count but fewer than ten. This chain connects TRBV4-1 to TRBJ1-2, with D maybe TRBD1 (5 bases). The CDR3 contains 16 residues. The V end was cut by 2 bases, the J end by 2 bases, with 15 bases between. Looked up from germline, CDR1 is MGHRA and CDR2 is YSYEKL. CDR3 nucleotide sequence: TGCGCCAGCAGCCAACCAATGAGGGACCTCAACTATGGCTACACCTTC. This sequence encodes CASSQPMRDLNYGYTF.

This clonotype turned up a few times. The rearrangement joins TRBV6-2 or TRBV6-3 to TRBJ2-2; the D gene is possibly TRBD2 (5 bases). CDR3 length equals 13 residues. CDR1 and CDR2 from the germline V gene are MNHEY and SVGEGT. Deletions cut 5 bases from V and 5 bases from J, with 9 bases between. DNA of the CDR3: TGTGCCAGCAGTGCCGGGGAGACCGGGGAGCTGTTTTTT. This gives the protein CASSAGETGELFF.

V gene TRBV12-3 or TRBV12-4 combines with J gene TRBJ1-5; 8 nucleotides align to TRBD1. The CDR3 is made up of 17 amino acids. J gave up 0 bases and V 6 bases, and 10 bases lay outside the gene matches. The CDR3: CASSRTTGGYSNQPQHF. The CDR3 DNA sequence: TGTGCCAGCAGCCGTACAACAGGGGGTTATAGCAATCAGCCCCAGCATTTT.

The genes are TRBV6-5 and TRBJ2-1, with D uncertain. The CDR3 loop spans 14 amino acids. Trimming removed 6 bases at V and 4 bases at J, with 13 bases between. Germline V lookup: CDR1 MNHEY, CDR2 SVGAGI. CDR3 amino acids: CASRLGLSYNEQFF. CDR3 nucleotide sequence: TGTGCCAGCAGACTCGGGCTTTCGTACAATGAGCAGTTCTTC.

The chain is built from TRBV6-2 or TRBV6-3 and TRBJ2-1, with 10 nucleotides matching TRBD2. With 7 bases clipped from V and 9 bases from J, the junction kept 15 bases outside the gene matches. Germline V gene sequence: CDR1 MNHEY, CDR2 SVGEGT. This CDR3 spans 16 amino acids. The CDR3 DNA reads TGTGCCAGCACTCTCCAGGCCAGCGGGGGGGTAGGTGAGCAGTTCTTC. Amino acids: CASTLQASGGVGEQFF.

Only one count was recorded for this clonotype. This may be a read error: a much more frequent sequence differs by one nucleotide. The chain employs TRBV7-2 and TRBJ2-7, with 9 bases aligning to TRBD2. Germline-derived CDR1 and CDR2 are SGHTA and FQGNSA. The CDR3 sequence is 13 residues long. V was clipped by 1 base and J by 12 bases; unmatched bases: 7. As DNA, the CDR3 is TGTACCAGCAGCTTAGGGGTAGGGACTAGCCGGTACTTC. Its translation: CTSSLGVGTSRYF.